One T cell receptor (beta chain) is described in this entry. Template was genomic DNA from frozen, unsorted single-cell suspensions. TCRdb's table, derived via immunoSEQ multiplex PCR, lists solely in-frame clones and lacks some. Among just over 4,000 clones listed, around 68% were seen once. The data were obtained in a study of immune cell composition in non-small cell lung cancer. The CDR3 loop spans 17 amino acids. In germline, CDR1 is SGHDT, CDR2 YYEEEE. Trimming took 2 bases from V and 2 from J, leaving 14 bases between them. This chain links TRBV5-6 with TRBJ2-6; D may be TRBD1 (5 bases). The sequenced material came from lung tumor tissue. This sequence originates from a human donor with non-small cell lung cancer. CDR3 in DNA: TGTGCCAGCAGCTTTAGAGAGACAGCAACTGGGGCCAACGTCCTGACTTTC. The encoded protein is CASSFRETATGANVLTF. Combining the CDR3 with reference TRBV5-6 and TRBJ2-6 gives the whole variable domain DAGVTQSPTHLIKTRGQQVTLRCSPKSGHDTVSWYQQALGQGPQFIFQYYEEEERQRGNFPDRFSGHQFPNYSSELNVNALLLGDSALYLCASSFRETATGANVLTFGAGSRLTVL.